The next 26 T cell receptor beta chains were all read from a single sample in a study of shared clonotypes between healthy human individuals. The table came from immunoSEQ multiplex PCR; TCRdb's copy has only in-frame clones and leaves some out. The sample holds roughly 2 million clones, roughly 95% seen once. The sequenced sample consisted of naive CD4+ T cells sorted from blood. Subset specified: CD45RA+ positively selected. Receptors originate from a man younger than 35 in good health.

V and J are TRBV7-9 and TRBJ1-2, with D possibly being TRBD1 (6 bases). Between the trimmed V and J ends, which lost 5 bases and 4 bases, there was a span of 20 bases. The CDR3 runs 16 residues. Per germline, CDR1 SEHNR and CDR2 FQNEAQ (reference sequence). This CDR3 is CASSRNRDPSIYGYTF. The CDR3 coding sequence is TGTGCCAGCAGCCGTAACAGGGACCCCTCTATCTATGGCTACACCTTC.

The chain has TRBV7-2 and TRBJ2-7, with TRBD1 as a possible D gene (5 bases). The germline V gene has CDR1 SGHTA and CDR2 FQGNSA. The ends were cut back, 2 bases at V and 0 bases at J, with 8 bases in the middle. The CDR3 extends over 14 amino acids. CDR3 in DNA: TGTGCCAGCAGCTTACAACAGGCCTCCTACGAGCAGTACTTC. Translating it yields CASSLQQASYEQYF.

As regards this clone: Other DNA sequences of this sample code for an identical CDR3. The chain couples TRBV11-3 to TRBJ1-6, with TRBD1 matching over 10 bases. Germline V gives CDR1 SGHNT, CDR2 YENEEA. CDR3 length equals 14 residues. V lost 3 bases, J lost 7 bases, and 0 bases stayed unmatched. CDR3 sequence: CASSLGQGNSPLHF. CDR3 coding DNA: TGTGCCAGCAGCTTGGGACAGGGGAATTCACCCCTCCACTTT.

This chain joins TRBV7-9 and TRBJ1-2, with TRBD1 as a possible D gene (5 bases). This CDR3 is built from 15 residues. Germline V gene sequence: CDR1 SEHNR, CDR2 FQNEAQ (reference sequence). V was trimmed by 5 bases and J by 0 bases, leaving 13 bases between them. DNA of the CDR3: TGTGCCAGCAGCCCTGACAGCCTTGCTAACTATGGCTACACCTTC. This codes for CASSPDSLANYGYTF.

The J gene is TRBJ2-7, the V gene TRBV30, with no clear D. CDR1 and CDR2 from the germline V gene are GTSNPN and SVGIG (reference sequence). The CDR3 totals 12 residues. Trimming left V 2 bases short and J 2 bases short, with 7 bases between. The CDR3 DNA follows: TGTGCCTGGAGTACCCTACCCTACGAGCAGTACTTC. Translating it yields CAWSTLPYEQYF.

The chain links TRBV18 to TRBJ2-7; 12 bases map to TRBD2. CDR1 and CDR2 from the germline V gene are KGHSH and LQKENI. There are 16 residues in the CDR3. V shed 3 bases and J 6 bases; nucleotides not matched to a gene: 9. The CDR3 sequence is CASSPSLAGGRSEQYF. In DNA form, the CDR3 reads TGTGCCAGCTCACCCTCGCTAGCGGGAGGGCGCAGCGAGCAGTACTTC. Based on the CDR3 plus reference TRBV18 and TRBJ2-7, the full variable domain is NAGVMQNPRHLVRRRGQEARLRCSPMKGHSHVYWYRQLPEEGLKFMVYLQKENIIDESGMPKERFSAEFPKEGPSILRIQQVVRGDSAAYFCASSPSLAGGRSEQYFGPGTRLTVT.

Comments on this clone: Other DNA sequences within the sample encode an identical CDR3. The chain couples TRBV6-5 to TRBJ2-7; 9 nucleotides agree with TRBD1. This CDR3 has 13 amino acids. V lost 6 bases, J lost 2 bases, and 2 bases stayed unmatched. Germline assignment: CDR1 MNHEY and CDR2 SVGAGI. The CDR3 DNA reads TGTGCCAGCAGGAGGGACAGGGCCTACGAGCAGTACTTC. Protein: CASRRDRAYEQYF.

The CDR3: CASSAARASTEAFF. Written as DNA, the CDR3 is TGTGCCAGCAGTGCGGCCAGGGCCTCCACTGAAGCTTTCTTT. The chain uses TRBV2 and TRBJ1-1; possibly TRBD1 for D (5 bases). V was shortened by 4 bases and J by 4 bases, with 13 bases between the two germline ends. The CDR3 runs to 14 residues. Germline values: CDR1 SNHLY, CDR2 FYNNEI. Complete variable domain (other parts from reference TRBV2 and TRBJ1-1): EPEVTQTPSHQVTQMGQEVILRCVPISNHLYFYWYRQILGQKVEFLVSFYNNEISEKSEIFDDQFSVERPDGSNFTLKIRSTKLEDSAMYFCASSAARASTEAFFGQGTRLTVV.

This rearrangement joins TRBV30 to TRBJ1-4; D is possibly TRBD1 (6 bases). The germline V gene encodes CDR1 GTSNPN and CDR2 SVGIG (reference sequence). V was trimmed by 0 bases and J by 5 bases, leaving 19 bases between them. The CDR3 loop spans 17 amino acids. The CDR3 sequence: CAWSVQGLGQINEKLFF. The CDR3 DNA follows: TGTGCCTGGAGTGTACAAGGTCTAGGACAGATAAATGAAAAACTGTTTTTT.

The chain carries TRBV5-1 and TRBJ2-2; 8 positions agree with TRBD1. This CDR3 has 18 amino acids. The germline V gene has CDR1 SGHRS and CDR2 YFSETQ. V lost 0 bases, J lost 6 bases, and 13 bases stayed unmatched. CDR3 loop: CASSLATGQGARAGELFF. The CDR3 DNA reads TGCGCCAGCAGCTTGGCCACGGGGCAGGGGGCGCGAGCCGGGGAGCTGTTTTTT.

The chain recombines TRBV19 with TRBJ1-2, with 11 bases matching TRBD1. Germline loops: CDR1 LNHDA, CDR2 SQIVND (reference sequence). CDR3 length: 14 residues. V shed 3 bases and J 7 bases; nucleotides not matched to a gene: 4. CDR3 sequence (DNA): TGTGCCAGTAGTATGGACAGGGGGCACGGTGGCTACACCTTC. Translating it yields CASSMDRGHGGYTF.

As regards this clone: Because the CDR3's place on the DNA is in doubt, the DNA is left out and the CDR3 is given as listed by TCRdb. The chain recombines TRBV12-2 with TRBJ2-5; TRBD2 was called by the table and not checked on the DNA. TRBV12-2 is an annotated pseudogene. 15 amino acids form the CDR3, both terminal residues included. The CDR3 loop reads CASRFASGSQETQYF.

This chain connects TRBV5-1 to TRBJ2-7, with TRBD1 identical over 8 bases. The CDR3 runs to 15 residues. From germline, CDR1 is SGHRS and CDR2 YFSETQ. Trimming cost V 4 bases and J 2 bases; bases outside gene matches: 8. The CDR3 nucleotides are TGCGCCAGCAGCAAATGGACAGGGAGTCCCTACGAGCAGTACTTC. Its translation is CASSKWTGSPYEQYF. Filled out from reference TRBV5-1 and TRBJ2-7, the complete variable domain reads KAGVTQTPRYLIKTRGQQVTLSCSPISGHRSVSWYQQTPGQGLQFLFEYFSETQRNKGNFPGRFSGRQFSNSRSEMNVSTLELGDSALYLCASSKWTGSPYEQYFGPGTRLTVT.

V gene TRBV9 combines with J gene TRBJ2-5; 9 nucleotides agree with TRBD1. The V gene end was trimmed by 0 bases and the J gene end by 5 bases; junction bases not matched to a gene: 8. This CDR3 is 16 amino acids long. Germline loops: CDR1 SGDLS, CDR2 YYNGEE. CDR3 sequence (DNA): TGTGCCAGCAGCGTAGAGGGGACAGGGTATTGGGAGACCCAGTACTTC. Its translation: CASSVEGTGYWETQYF.

Regarding this clone: Other DNA sequences in this sample translate to the same CDR3. This chain joins TRBV10-3 and TRBJ2-2; D not certain. V was pared by 8 bases and J by 1 base, with 5 bases between. Germline V gene lookup returns CDR1 ENHRY and CDR2 SYGVKD. CDR3 length: 12 amino acids. For the CDR3, the DNA is TGTGCCATCCAAGGGAACACCGGGGAGCTGTTTTTT. Translated, it gives CAIQGNTGELFF.

This chain connects TRBV5-1 to TRBJ2-2; no reliable D call. The CDR3 has 14 amino acids. Trimming removed 0 bases from V and 6 bases from J, with 9 bases in between. Germline CDR1 and CDR2: SGHRS and YFSETQ. CDR3 protein: CASSLEGTAGELFF. The CDR3 coding sequence is TGCGCCAGCAGCTTGGAAGGTACGGCCGGGGAGCTGTTTTTT.

The rearrangement joins TRBV5-5 to TRBJ2-7; D ambiguous. The germline gives CDR1 SGHKS, CDR2 YYEKEE (reference sequence). V was pared by 1 base and J by 4 bases, with 15 bases between. The CDR3 is made up of 15 amino acids. In DNA, the CDR3 is TGTGCCAGCAGCTTGATCCAAACTCAAAAGTACGAGCAGTACTTC. Encoded protein: CASSLIQTQKYEQYF.

The rearrangement joins TRBV5-5 to TRBJ1-2; D remains unclear. V was pared by 0 bases and J by 0 bases, with 9 bases between. Germline V lookup: CDR1 SGHKS, CDR2 YYEKEE (reference sequence). The CDR3 sequence is 15 residues long. CDR3 protein: CASSLAVSPNYGYTF. CDR3 sequence (DNA): TGTGCCAGCAGCTTGGCCGTCAGCCCTAACTATGGCTACACCTTC.

The gene calls are TRBV27 and TRBJ2-7; the D gene could be TRBD1 or TRBD2 (5 bases each). Germline V gene data show CDR1 as MNHEY and CDR2 as SMNVEV (reference sequence). This CDR3 region has 15 residues. V was cut by 6 bases and J by 3 bases, with 18 bases left in between. CDR3 sequence (DNA): TGTGCCAGCAGGAGGGACCAGGTGTCCCGCTACGAGCAGTACTTC. Its protein is CASRRDQVSRYEQYF.

The rearrangement uses TRBV5-1 and TRBJ2-7; TRBD1 might be the D (6 bases). CDR3 length: 14 amino acids. The V end was cut by 3 bases, the J end by 1 base, with 11 bases between. Germline V gives CDR1 SGHRS, CDR2 YFSETQ. The CDR3 nucleotides read TGCGCCAGCAGCTCCCAAACAGGGTCCTACGAGCAGTACTTC. Translating gives CASSSQTGSYEQYF.

Details on this clone: This specimen includes other DNA sequences encoding the same CDR3. V usage is TRBV6-5 and J usage is TRBJ1-2, with D maybe TRBD1 (6 bases). Germline V gene sequence: CDR1 MNHEY, CDR2 SVGAGI. CDR3 length equals 13 residues. V was clipped by 2 bases and J by 4 bases, with 8 bases between them. The CDR3 loop is CASSYGGGYGYTF. The CDR3 bases are TGTGCCAGCAGTTACGGGGGCGGCTATGGCTACACCTTC.

J is TRBJ2-7 and V is TRBV18; 11 bases map to TRBD2. Germline lookup yields CDR1 KGHSH and CDR2 LQKENI. Trimming at V came to 0 bases and at J to 0 bases, leaving 4 bases not matched to a gene. The CDR3 consists of 17 residues. As DNA, the CDR3 is TGTGCCAGCTCACCACCCACTAGCGGGAGCAACTCCTACGAGCAGTACTTC. Translating it yields CASSPPTSGSNSYEQYF.

This chain links TRBV9 with TRBJ2-7; 8 bases match TRBD2. CDR3 length: 16 residues. Germline CDR1 SGDLS, CDR2 YYNGEE. V trimming: 4 bases; J trimming: 5 bases; junction bases outside the gene matches: 14. The CDR3 DNA sequence: TGTGCCAGCAGCCCAGCGGTAGCGGGAACTAGAAACGAGCAGTACTTC. Encoded protein: CASSPAVAGTRNEQYF. Full variable domain (remainder filled in from reference TRBV9 and TRBJ2-7): DSGVTQTPKHLITATGQRVTLRCSPRSGDLSVYWYQQSLDQGLQFLIQYYNGEERAKGNILERFSAQQFPDLHSELNLSSLELGDSALYFCASSPAVAGTRNEQYFGPGTRLTVT.

To note about this clone: Other nucleotide sequences in the sample specify the same CDR3. The V call is TRBV7-2, the J call TRBJ1-1; TRBD1 might be the D (5 bases). Germline V gives CDR1 SGHTA, CDR2 FQGNSA. The length of the CDR3 is 15 residues. V was pared by 2 bases and J by 0 bases, with 10 bases between. Here the CDR3 reads CASSLTGGVNTEAFF. The CDR3 bases are TGTGCCAGCAGCTTAACTGGGGGGGTGAACACTGAAGCTTTCTTT. Full variable domain (rest looked up from reference TRBV7-2 and TRBJ1-1): GAGVSQSPSNKVTEKGKDVELRCDPISGHTALYWYRQSLGQGLEFLIYFQGNSAPDKSGLPSDRFSAERTGGSVSTLTIQRTQQEDSAVYLCASSLTGGVNTEAFFGQGTRLTVV.

This chain joins TRBV2 and TRBJ1-1; D uncertain. The CDR3 is 14 amino acids. Germline assignment: CDR1 SNHLY and CDR2 FYNNEI. V was shortened by 8 bases and J by 2 bases, with 15 bases between the two germline ends. CDR3 amino acids: CASGDLGGNTEAFF. The DNA for the CDR3 is TGTGCCAGCGGAGATTTGGGAGGTAACACTGAAGCTTTCTTT.

This clone was observed a single time. V usage is TRBV12-1 and J usage is TRBJ2-2; the table's D call, TRBD1, has no DNA check behind it. TRBV12-1 is tagged as a pseudogene. This CDR3 has 15 residues. In nucleotides, the CDR3 is TGTGCCAGCAGCCCCACACGTTTGAACACCGGGGAGCTGTTTTTT. It encodes CASSPTRLNTGELFF.